These 11 T cell receptor beta chains originate from one sample sequenced in a study of naive and memory T cell subsets. No antigen has been assigned to these receptors. Overall study results and limits: A few larger clonotypes appeared in naive repertoires, especially CD8, possibly memory cells re-expressing CD45RA.

Both TRBC1 and TRBC2 were covered by a beta constant-region primer of two equimolar oligonucleotides. Four rounds of PCR amplified the ligated cDNA using nested alpha and beta constant-region primers plus SP2. TCRdb processed the UMI-ligation and nested PCR reads anew with MiXCR; each CDR3 protein has one entry. The data hold approximately 140,000 distinct CDR3 sequences, with roughly a fifth observed a single time. Sequenced material: naive CD8+ T cells from blood. These receptors were obtained from a human donor in good health.

CDR3 DNA: TGTGCCAGCAGTTCCCGACAGGTTCTTACAGATACGCAGTATTTT. The encoded protein is CASSSRQVLTDTQYF. This chain uses TRBV28 with TRBJ2-3; weak D call: TRBD1 (6 bases). The ends were cut back, 4 bases at V and 3 bases at J, with 14 bases in the middle. From germline, CDR1 is MDHEN and CDR2 SYDVKM. CDR3 length equals 15 residues.

V usage is TRBV12-3 or TRBV12-4 and J usage is TRBJ2-5, with 14 positions matching TRBD2. The J segment lost 4 bases and the V segment lost 3 bases, leaving 10 bases of the junction unmatched. The CDR3 runs 18 residues. DNA of the CDR3: TGTGCCAGCAGTTTCGGGGTGGGACTAGCGGGAGCGGCAGAGACCCAGTACTTC. Translating it yields CASSFGVGLAGAAETQYF.

The J gene is TRBJ2-3, the V gene TRBV14; 13 nucleotides line up with TRBD2. The junction had 6 bases not matched to a gene; V was cut back by 4 bases and J by 2 bases. Germline V lookup: CDR1 SGHDN, CDR2 FVKESK. CDR3 length: 17 amino acids. The CDR3 loop is CASSPWTSGRATDTQYF. In DNA form, the CDR3 reads TGTGCCAGCAGCCCCTGGACTAGCGGGAGAGCCACAGATACGCAGTATTTT. The variable domain in full, completed from reference TRBV14 and TRBJ2-3, reads EAGVTQFPSHSVIEKGQTVTLRCDPISGHDNLYWYRRVMGKEIKFLLHFVKESKQDESGMPNNRFLAERTGGTYSTLKVQPAELEDSGVYFCASSPWTSGRATDTQYFGPGTRLTVL.

The rearrangement joins TRBV4-1 to TRBJ1-1; weak D call: TRBD1 (5 bases). Per germline, CDR1 MGHRA and CDR2 YSYEKL. V shed 6 bases and J shed 1 base, with 12 bases lying between them. The CDR3 spans 14 residues. CDR3 loop: CASSFPGTNTEAFF. CDR3 bases: TGCGCCAGCAGTTTCCCAGGGACGAACACTGAAGCTTTCTTT.

The rearrangement joins TRBV5-1 to TRBJ1-1, with D unresolved. Germline V gene data show CDR1 as SGHRS and CDR2 as YFSETQ. Between the trimmed V and J ends, which lost 3 bases and 1 base, there was a span of 10 bases. The CDR3 length is 14 residues. CDR3 region: CASSYRTGNTEAFF. In DNA, the CDR3 is TGCGCCAGCAGCTATAGGACGGGGAACACTGAAGCTTTCTTT.

This clonotype has more than one count but fewer than ten. The chain uses TRBV19 and TRBJ1-5, with a possible D match to TRBD1 (6 bases). The length of the CDR3 is 13 residues. The V end was cut by 10 bases, the J end by 6 bases, with 16 bases between. In germline, CDR1 is LNHDA, CDR2 SQIVND (reference sequence). The CDR3: CATGGPGPQPQHF. CDR3 coding DNA: TGTGCCACCGGGGGGCCCGGCCCTCAGCCCCAGCATTTT. The full variable domain, rest sourced from reference TRBV19 and TRBJ1-5, is DGGITQSPKYLFRKEGQNVTLSCEQNLNHDAMYWYRQDPGQGLRLIYYSQIVNDFQKGDIAEGYSVSREKKESFPLTVTSAQKNPTAFYLCATGGPGPQPQHFGDGTRLSIL.

This clonotype was detected only a few times. This chain joins TRBV29-1 and TRBJ2-1, with unresolved D. This CDR3 has 16 amino acids. Germline CDR1 and CDR2: SQVTM and ANQGSEA. V was cut by 5 bases and J by 7 bases, with 24 bases left in between. CDR3: CSVFTFRASASNEQFF. In DNA, the CDR3 is TGCAGCGTTTTCACCTTCCGGGCCTCGGCGTCGAATGAGCAGTTCTTC.

This chain connects TRBV28 to TRBJ2-1; D uncertain. Germline V gene data show CDR1 as MDHEN and CDR2 as SYDVKM. V was shortened by 6 bases and J by 9 bases, with 18 bases between the two germline ends. The CDR3 consists of 14 residues. CDR3 region: CASRTMTPVVEQFF. CDR3 DNA: TGTGCCAGCAGAACTATGACGCCCGTTGTTGAGCAGTTCTTC.

This sequence joins TRBV20-1 and TRBJ2-1; 9 bases align to TRBD2. This CDR3 has 17 residues. The junction had 12 bases not matched to a gene; V was cut back by 2 bases and J by 4 bases. Germline loops: CDR1 DFQATT, CDR2 SNEGSKA (reference sequence). The CDR3 DNA sequence: TGCAGTGCTAGATGGTGGGCTAGCGGGACGATATACAATGAGCAGTTCTTC. Its translation is CSARWWASGTIYNEQFF.

This clonotype has at least ten counts. As DNA, the CDR3 is TGCAGCGTTGAAGATTTAGCGGGTACGTCCACAGATACGCAGTATTTT. Translating it yields CSVEDLAGTSTDTQYF. The V call is TRBV29-1, the J call TRBJ2-3; 7 positions agree with TRBD2. The CDR3 has 16 residues. J lost 2 bases, V lost 0 bases, and 8 bases had no gene match. Germline CDR1 reads SQVTM; CDR2 reads ANQGSEA.

V is TRBV30 and J is TRBJ2-7; the D call may be TRBD1 or TRBD2 (5 bases each). The CDR3 runs 13 residues. In germline, CDR1 is GTSNPN, CDR2 SVGIG (reference sequence). V lost 3 bases, J lost 3 bases, and 12 bases lay in between. CDR3 bases: TGTGCCTGGAGCGGGACGGATATCTACGAGCAGTACTTC. Its protein is CAWSGTDIYEQYF. Looking up the rest from reference TRBV30 and TRBJ2-7 gives the full variable domain: SQTIHQWPATLVQPVGSPLSLECTVEGTSNPNLYWYRQAAGRGLQLLFYSVGIGQISSEVPQNLSASRPQDRQFILSSKKLLLSDSGFYLCAWSGTDIYEQYFGPGTRLTVT.